Described below is a single T cell receptor beta chain sequence and its context. From blood CD8+ and CD4+ T cells, TCR beta sequences were generated. The RNA input was 0.5 to 1 ug, and it was reverse transcribed with random hexamers. TCR beta CDR3 was amplified by immunoSEQ multiplex PCR. This amplification extended across 54 Vbeta and 13 Jbeta segments. TCRdb analysed the immunoSEQ multiplex PCR reads with MiXCR anew, one entry per CDR3 protein. The top ten hold over 0.1% of the sample, which has 110,000 or so distinct CDR3 sequences, roughly 92% seen once. V shed 6 bases and J shed 2 bases, with 14 bases lying between them. Germline CDR1 reads SQVTM; CDR2 reads ANQGSEA. This CDR3 is 14 amino acids long. This entry is derived from a study of CD8 T cells in Susac syndrome.

This clonotype was obtained from a human donor in good health. The chain recombines TRBV29-1 with TRBJ2-1, with D possibly being TRBD2 (6 bases). Sequenced: CD8+ T cells from PBMCs. The CDR3, as DNA: TGCAGCGTCGTGGCCGGCGGGGCCTACAATGAGCAGTTCTTC. It codes for CSVVAGGAYNEQFF.